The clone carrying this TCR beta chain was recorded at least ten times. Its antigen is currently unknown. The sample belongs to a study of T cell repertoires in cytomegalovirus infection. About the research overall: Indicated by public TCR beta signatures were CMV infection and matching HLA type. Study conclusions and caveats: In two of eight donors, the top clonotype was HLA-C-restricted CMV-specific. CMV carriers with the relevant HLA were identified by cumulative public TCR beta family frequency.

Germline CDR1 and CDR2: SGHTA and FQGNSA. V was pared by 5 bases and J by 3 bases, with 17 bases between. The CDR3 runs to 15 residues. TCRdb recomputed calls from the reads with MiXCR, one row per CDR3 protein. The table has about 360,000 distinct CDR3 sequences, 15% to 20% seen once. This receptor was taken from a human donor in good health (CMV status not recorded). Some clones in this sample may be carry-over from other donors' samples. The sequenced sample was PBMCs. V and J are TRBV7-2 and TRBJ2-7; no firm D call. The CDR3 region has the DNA TGTGCCAGCAGCCAAAGGATGTCCGCCAGCTACGAGCAGTACTTC. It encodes CASSQRMSASYEQYF.